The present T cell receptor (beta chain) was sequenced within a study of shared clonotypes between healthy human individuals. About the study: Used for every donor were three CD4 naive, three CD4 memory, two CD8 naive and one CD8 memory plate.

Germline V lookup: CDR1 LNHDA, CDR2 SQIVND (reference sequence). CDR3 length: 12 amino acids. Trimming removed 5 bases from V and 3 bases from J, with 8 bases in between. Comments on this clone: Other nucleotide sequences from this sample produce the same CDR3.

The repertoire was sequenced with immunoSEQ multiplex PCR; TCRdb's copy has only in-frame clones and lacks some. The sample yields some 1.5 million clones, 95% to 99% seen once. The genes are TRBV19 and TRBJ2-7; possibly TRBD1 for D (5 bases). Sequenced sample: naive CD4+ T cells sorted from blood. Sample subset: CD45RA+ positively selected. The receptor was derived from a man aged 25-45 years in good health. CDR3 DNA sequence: TGTGCCAGTAGTTCAAGGGGCTACGAGCAGTACTTC. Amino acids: CASSSRGYEQYF.